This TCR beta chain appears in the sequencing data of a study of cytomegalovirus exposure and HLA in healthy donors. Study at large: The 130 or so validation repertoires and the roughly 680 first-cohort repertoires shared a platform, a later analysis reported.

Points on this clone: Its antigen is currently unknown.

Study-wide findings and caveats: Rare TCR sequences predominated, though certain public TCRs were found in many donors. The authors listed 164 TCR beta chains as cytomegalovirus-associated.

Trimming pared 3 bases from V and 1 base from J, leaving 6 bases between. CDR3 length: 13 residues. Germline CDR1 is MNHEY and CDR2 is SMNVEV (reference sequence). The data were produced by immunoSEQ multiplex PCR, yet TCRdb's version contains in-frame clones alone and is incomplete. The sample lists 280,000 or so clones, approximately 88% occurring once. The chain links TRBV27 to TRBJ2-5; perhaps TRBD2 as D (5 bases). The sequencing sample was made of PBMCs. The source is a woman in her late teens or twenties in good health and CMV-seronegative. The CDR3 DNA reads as TGTGCCAGCAGTTTCGGGGTCCAAGAGACCCAGTACTTC. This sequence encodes CASSFGVQETQYF.